The source of this T cell receptor beta chain is a study of response to subunit inactivated influenza vaccine. Study findings and constraints: Few new T cells, the authors suggested, are recruited by each seasonal influenza vaccination.

Only a few counts were recorded for this clonotype. Its target is not known. In TCRdb, the RT-PCR reads were re-called with MiXCR into one record per CDR3 protein. The profile covers about 830,000 distinct CDR3 sequences, with less than 20% appearing a single time and approximately 10% taken by the ten largest. This sample comprised PBMCs from blood, obtained about 5 days after vaccination. The TCR comes from a man aged 50-60 years who received an inactivated influenza vaccine.

CDR3 region: CASSLDMYEQYF. The CDR3 DNA reads as TGCGCCAGCAGCTTGGATATGTACGAGCAGTACTTC. This chain joins TRBV5-1 and TRBJ2-7; D remains unclear. There are 12 residues in the CDR3. The germline V gene encodes CDR1 SGHRS and CDR2 YFSETQ. The V end was cut by 0 bases, the J end by 4 bases, with 5 bases between.